This T cell receptor beta chain was captured in a study of blood T cell repertoires in COVID-19. Study-wide context: Donors in the United States, Italy and Spain gave samples during acute or convalescent COVID-19. The cDNA or gDNA used as material had been derived from T cells, B-cell-depleted T cells, or PBMCs.

V was clipped by 8 bases and J by 1 base; unmatched bases: 4. CDR3 size: 12 residues. In germline, CDR1 is SQVTM, CDR2 ANQGSEA. As processed by the authors: Amplifying reference gene primers gave estimates of nucleated cell counts. Repertoires were generated with immunoSEQ multiplex PCR, while TCRdb's copy carries only in-frame clones and drops some. V and J calls and clone size are given by that table; D and trimming were obtained from the DNA. The table records approximately 180,000 clones, roughly 87% of them present only once. The V and J genes are TRBV29-1 and TRBJ2-5; 7 bases map to TRBD1. The clonotype originates from a man in his sixties with active or convalescent COVID-19. The sequenced sample was peripheral blood. This chain's CDR3 is CSSRTGQETQYF. In DNA, the CDR3 is TGCAGCTCCCGGACAGGCCAAGAGACCCAGTACTTC.